The 12 T cell receptor beta chains given below trace back to one sample, sequenced in a study of T cells after posttransplantation cyclophosphamide (dated by TCRdb to about 2016). The library was produced with the immunoSEQ multiplex PCR assay. As stored in TCRdb, this immuneACCESS dataset retains in-frame rearrangements with V and J assigned. A fraction of the clones does not appear; measured against another copy, unresolved V genes explain less than half of the discrepancy, and the remainder lacks a known reason. This sample was tabulated with about 40,000 clones, among which there are no singletons. In total, the top ten clones hold roughly 5.8% of the sample. Sequencing was done on a sample of PBMCs. Receptors were obtained from a man aged 30 to 39 in good health and a related stem cell transplant donor.

This clone was recorded at least ten times. V is TRBV5-6 and J is TRBJ2-3; D gene ambiguous. The V end was cut by 4 bases, the J end by 6 bases, with 6 bases between. There are 11 residues in the CDR3. Germline V gene lookup returns CDR1 SGHDT and CDR2 YYEEEE. The CDR3 sequence: CASSAGDTQYF. Here the CDR3 DNA reads TGTGCCAGCAGCGCCGGGGATACGCAGTATTTT.

This clone appeared many times. In DNA form, the CDR3 reads TGTGCCAGCAGCGTGTCCGGGGGGTCCTACAATGAGCAGTTCTTC. Its protein is CASSVSGGSYNEQFF. This chain joins TRBV5-4 and TRBJ2-1; 7 nucleotides align to TRBD2. After removal of 4 bases from V and 1 base from J, the junction contained 5 bases not matched to a gene. The germline V gene encodes CDR1 SGHNT and CDR2 YYREEE (reference sequence). The CDR3 is 15 residues long.

In its sample, this clone was seen many times. This rearrangement joins TRBV5-1 to TRBJ2-7; 9 bases map to TRBD1. V was pared by 0 bases and J by 6 bases, with 7 bases of the junction left unmatched. This CDR3 spans 15 amino acids. CDR1 SGHRS and CDR2 YFSETQ come from the germline V gene. CDR3 protein: CASSLGGQGFGEQYF. CDR3 coding DNA: TGCGCCAGCAGCTTGGGGGGACAGGGATTTGGCGAGCAGTACTTC. The complete variable domain, with remaining parts taken from reference TRBV5-1 and TRBJ2-7, reads KAGVTQTPRYLIKTRGQQVTLSCSPISGHRSVSWYQQTPGQGLQFLFEYFSETQRNKGNFPGRFSGRQFSNSRSEMNVSTLELGDSALYLCASSLGGQGFGEQYFGPGTRLTVT.

This clone was observed at least ten times. This sequence joins TRBV28 and TRBJ1-2; 7 nucleotides line up with TRBD1. There are 16 residues in the CDR3. The germline V gene encodes CDR1 MDHEN and CDR2 SYDVKM. With V trimmed by 2 bases and J by 4 bases, 10 bases remained unmatched. Here the CDR3 reads CASSLMGTASFYGYTF. The CDR3 nucleotides read TGTGCCAGCAGTTTAATGGGGACAGCTTCTTTCTATGGCTACACCTTC.

This clone was detected ten times or more. The rearrangement uses TRBV6-1 and TRBJ1-1, with 7 positions matching TRBD1. Germline V gene sequence: CDR1 MNHNS, CDR2 SASEGT. The CDR3 runs 13 residues. After removal of 11 bases from V and 2 bases from J, the junction contained 8 bases not matched to a gene. This CDR3 is CAGEGQRNTEAFF. The DNA of the CDR3 is TGTGCCGGCGAGGGACAGAGAAACACTGAAGCTTTCTTT.

This clone was found many times. The gene calls are TRBV9 and TRBJ2-7; TRBD1 aligns across 8 bases. This CDR3 is built from 15 residues. Per the germline V gene, CDR1 is SGDLS and CDR2 is YYNGEE. The V segment lost 0 bases and the J segment 3 bases; nucleotides outside the gene matches: 5. CDR3 coding DNA: TGTGCCAGCAGCGTAGCCCCGACAGGGGACTACGAGCAGTACTTC. It yields the protein CASSVAPTGDYEQYF.

In its sample, this clone was seen many times. The CDR3 here is CASSQNTGGSTDTQYF. The CDR3 bases are TGCGCCAGCAGCCAAAACACAGGGGGCAGCACAGATACGCAGTATTTT. The rearrangement links TRBV4-3 to TRBJ2-3; 9 bases are a match to TRBD1. After removal of 2 bases from V and 0 bases from J, the junction contained 3 bases not matched to a gene. Germline CDR1 and CDR2: LGHNA and YSLEER. This CDR3 spans 16 amino acids.

Many counts were recorded for this clone. This rearrangement joins TRBV7-9 to TRBJ1-1, with TRBD1 identical over 11 bases. Trimming at V came to 6 bases and at J to 0 bases, leaving 6 bases not matched to a gene. CDR1 SEHNR and CDR2 FQNEAQ come from the germline V gene (reference sequence). The CDR3 loop spans 16 amino acids. The CDR3 sequence: CASSRDRGIMNTEAFF. The CDR3 DNA is TGTGCCAGCAGTCGGGACAGGGGGATCATGAACACTGAAGCTTTCTTT.

The CDR3 spells CASSPSGVVARTDTQYF. CDR3 nucleotide sequence: TGTGCCAGCAGCCCTTCGGGGGTTGTGGCCCGCACAGATACGCAGTATTTT. The V call is TRBV5-4, the J call TRBJ2-3; possibly TRBD2 for D (6 bases). The germline V gene has CDR1 SGHNT and CDR2 YYREEE (reference sequence). V was shortened by 4 bases and J by 1 base, with 19 bases between the two germline ends. CDR3 length: 17 amino acids.

Ten or more counts support this clone. The chain uses TRBV6-5 and TRBJ2-7, with TRBD2 identical over 14 bases. The germline V gene encodes CDR1 MNHEY and CDR2 SVGAGI. The CDR3 totals 14 residues. V was pared by 2 bases and J by 6 bases, with 0 bases of the junction left unmatched. CDR3 sequence: CASSYGTSGSEQYF. CDR3 nucleotides: TGTGCCAGCAGTTACGGGACTAGCGGGAGCGAGCAGTACTTC.

This clone has ten or more counts. This sequence joins TRBV7-3 and TRBJ2-1; possibly TRBD2 for D (5 bases). The CDR3 is 14 amino acids. V was shortened by 0 bases and J by 6 bases, with 9 bases between the two germline ends. Germline CDR1 is SGHTA and CDR2 is FQGTGA. CDR3 DNA: TGTGCCAGCAGCTTAACGAATGAGGGCAATGAGCAGTTCTTC. Translating it yields CASSLTNEGNEQFF.

This clone was recorded many times. This sequence joins TRBV19 and TRBJ2-1; 8 nucleotides line up with TRBD2. V was pared by 5 bases and J by 3 bases, with 0 bases of the junction left unmatched. Looked up from germline, CDR1 is LNHDA and CDR2 is SQIVND (reference sequence). This CDR3 contains 13 residues. The CDR3 region has the DNA TGTGCCAGTAGTGGGACTAGCTACAATGAGCAGTTCTTC. This encodes CASSGTSYNEQFF.